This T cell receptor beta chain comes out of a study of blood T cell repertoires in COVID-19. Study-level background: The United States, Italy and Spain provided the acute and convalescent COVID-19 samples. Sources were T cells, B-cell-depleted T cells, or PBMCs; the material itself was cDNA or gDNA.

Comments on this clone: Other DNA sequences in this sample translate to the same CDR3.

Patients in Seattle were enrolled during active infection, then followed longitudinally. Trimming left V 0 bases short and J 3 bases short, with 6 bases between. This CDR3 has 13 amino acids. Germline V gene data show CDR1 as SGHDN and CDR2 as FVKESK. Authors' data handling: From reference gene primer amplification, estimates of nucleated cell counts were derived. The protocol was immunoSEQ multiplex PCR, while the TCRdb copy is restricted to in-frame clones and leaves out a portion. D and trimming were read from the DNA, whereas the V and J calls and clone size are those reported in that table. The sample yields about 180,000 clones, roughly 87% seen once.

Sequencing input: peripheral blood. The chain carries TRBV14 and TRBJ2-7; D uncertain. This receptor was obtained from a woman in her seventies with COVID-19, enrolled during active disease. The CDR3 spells CASSQDLGYEQYF. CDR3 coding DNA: TGTGCCAGCAGCCAAGATCTCGGCTACGAGCAGTACTTC.